This TCR beta chain was found in a study of shared clonotypes between healthy human individuals (dated by TCRdb to 2020 to 2021). About the investigation overall: A few men and a couple of women, aged 18 to 49 years, made up the cohort. To increase sequencing depth and limit assay-specific biases, different laboratories used diverse techniques to prepare libraries and sequence TCR repertoires. Between about 0.9 and 9 billion PBMCs per donor were obtained by leukapheresis. To estimate repertoire size and how much clonotype sharing occurs between individuals, the study deeply sequenced the blood TCR repertoires of 4 to 6 healthy adults. For each donor, CD4 naive and CD4 memory were each run on three plates, CD8 naive on two plates, and CD8 memory on one plate.

Broader findings and caveats from the paper: Because the study included a small number of donors, the genetic and exposure-history diversity represented was limited. Sampling was limited to blood, and TCR repertoires in tissue likely differ from TCR repertoires in blood. Higher generation probabilities were observed for clonotypes shared by all four sorted-subset donors than for non-shared clonotypes. Based on pairwise subsampling, the degree of clonotype sharing among donors was expected to be affected by sequencing depth. Even with the large sequencing depth, rarefaction of the sorted-subset datasets indicated that sequencing was incomplete. Across a few donors, about 4.5% of naive CD4, roughly 3.8% of naive CD8, 2.3% of memory CD4, and under 0.45% of memory CD8 clonotypes were shared. Naive subsets generally had larger estimated clonotype richness than memory subsets.

Here V drops 5 bases and J drops 2 bases, and the junction holds 8 bases not matched to any gene. CDR1 is given as LNHNV and CDR2 as YYDKDF, both from the germline V gene (reference sequence). Counted from cysteine to phenylalanine, this CDR3 has 15 amino acids. The entry retains the CDR3 DNA only, 45 bases that are in frame from base 1. To note about this clone: What this receptor recognizes is not known. Nothing much larger sits one base from this clone, and base qualities are not available.

Using the deep immunoSEQ assay, TCR CDR3 regions were amplified from genomic DNA by multiplex PCR. Genomic DNA extracted from each cell subset was distributed evenly over all wells of several immunoSEQ 96-well plates, and each plate served as one replicate. For sorted subsets, each replicate PCR was loaded with roughly 190 ng genomic DNA, equivalent to 30,000 or so T cell genomes. Purified libraries were measured with a Qubit 3.0 fluorometer, size-checked on a Bioanalyzer 2100, and measured again with the KAPA Library Quantification kit. Every immunoSEQ 96-well plate was sequenced on a separate single-read 150-cycle Illumina NextSeq 550 flow cell. As for the authors' bioinformatics: Because the immunoSEQ output included only junctional sequences and no quality scores, the filtering could not be the same as the filtering used for full-length reads. Sequences were annotated with PyIR, a Python wrapper for IgBLAST v1.9, and V/J genes and CDR3 were assigned using IMGT germline references. Any read was removed if the V/J assignment was weak (E-value above 1e-6), the CDR3 was missing, or the read contained stop codons, out-of-frame junctions, or ambiguous translated residues. V3J clonotypes were defined as sequences sharing the same inferred V gene, J gene, and CDR3 amino acid sequence. To compute the percentage overlap between repertoires, the number of shared unique clonotypes was divided by the size of the smaller repertoire. Repertoire richness was assessed with RTK rarefaction, the Chao1 estimator, and Recon v2.1 estimates of unobserved clonotypes. Generation probabilities for all TCRbeta clonotypes obtained by the gDNA method from a few donors were computed using OLGA. The table comes from immuneACCESS by way of TCRdb, which keeps in-frame sequences with V and J called. Part of the clones is missing from these tables; in studies checked, under half for an unresolved V gene and the rest for unknown reasons. V, J and clone size reflect that table, while D and trimming were determined from the DNA. The sample profile shows about 1.1 million clones; approximately 80% of them were found once. Under 0.8% of the sample is in the top ten clones.

The donors were healthy, HIV-negative adults with no recently reported acute infections or vaccinations. All donors were Caucasian adults living in Nashville, Tennessee, USA. CD4+ T cells were enriched by magnetic negative selection, after which naive cells were positively selected on CD45RA and the negative fraction was taken as the memory subset. Blood was collected by leukapheresis, and PBMCs were isolated by Ficoll-Histopaque density gradient centrifugation and then cryopreserved in liquid nitrogen vapor phase. Analytical flow cytometry was used to check the purity and quantity of each magnetically sorted T cell population. Each sorted fraction had its genomic DNA isolated and then quantified by UV absorbance on a Nanodrop 2000c.

The TCR was taken from a man aged 18 to 30 in good health. Some clones in this sample may be carry-over from other donors' samples. The V and J segments used are TRBV15 and TRBJ2-7, and TRBD2 matches 8 of the central bases. The specimen sequenced was memory CD4+ T cells from PBMCs. Reading the label with the study, this specimen's cell subset or site is: CD45RA-negative fraction. The DNA is TGTGCCACCAGCCCTCGCGGGGGGACCGCCTACGAGCAGTACTTC. It is translated as CATSPRGGTAYEQYF.